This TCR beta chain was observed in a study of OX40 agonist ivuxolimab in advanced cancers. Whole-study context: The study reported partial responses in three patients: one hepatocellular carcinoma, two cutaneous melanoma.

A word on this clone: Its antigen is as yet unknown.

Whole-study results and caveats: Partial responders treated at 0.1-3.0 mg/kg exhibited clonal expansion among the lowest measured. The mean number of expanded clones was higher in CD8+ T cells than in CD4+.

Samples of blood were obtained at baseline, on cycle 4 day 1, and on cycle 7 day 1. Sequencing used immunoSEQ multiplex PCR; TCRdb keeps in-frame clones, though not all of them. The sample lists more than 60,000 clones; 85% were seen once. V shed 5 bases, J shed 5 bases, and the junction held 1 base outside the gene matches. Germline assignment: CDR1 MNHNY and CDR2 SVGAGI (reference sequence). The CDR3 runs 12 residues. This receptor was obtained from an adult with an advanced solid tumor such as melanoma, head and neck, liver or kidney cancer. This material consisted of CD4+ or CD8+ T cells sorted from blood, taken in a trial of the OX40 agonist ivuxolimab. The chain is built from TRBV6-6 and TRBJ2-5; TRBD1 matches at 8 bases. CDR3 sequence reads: CASSRQGETQYF. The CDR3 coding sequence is TGTGCCAGCAGTCGACAGGGGGAGACCCAGTACTTC.